This T cell receptor (beta chain) came from a study of T-cell reconstitution after alpha-beta-depleted transplantation in children. Unique molecular identifiers were incorporated during preparation of the TCRbeta library. Each CDR3 protein gets one entry after TCRdb re-called the PCR reads with MiXCR. The repertoire holds around 600,000 distinct CDR3 sequences, with around 16% as singletons. Worth noting for this clonotype: Being one base from a much bigger clone, this may be a read error.

CDR3 length equals 17 residues. This clonotype originated in a human donor who donated a stem cell graft to a child with acute myeloid leukemia. The sample consisted of PBMCs from the stem cell graft donor, taken from the stem cell graft. This chain links TRBV12-3 or TRBV12-4 with TRBJ2-1; D tentatively reads TRBD1 or TRBD2 (5 bases each). CDR3 DNA sequence: TGTGCCGGCAGTTCGATTGGTGGAGAGGGGATATACAATGAGCAGTTCTTC. It yields the protein CAGSSIGGEGIYNEQFF.